One sample yielded the 7 T cell receptor beta chains listed below, sequenced in a study of shared clonotypes between healthy human individuals. Data came from immunoSEQ multiplex PCR; TCRdb stores just in-frame clones and leaves some out. This sample yields around 2.5 million clones, of which under 95% are seen a single time; 0.35% to 0.45% belongs to the top ten. The sample taken for sequencing was naive CD4+ T cells from PBMCs. Subset indicated: CD45RA+ positively selected. The receptors were sampled from a man aged 18-30 years in good health. Some clones in this sample may be carry-over from other donors' samples.

The rearrangement links TRBV2 to TRBJ1-3; D is ambiguous. The CDR3 runs to 11 residues. CDR1 and CDR2 from the germline V gene are SNHLY and FYNNEI. V was clipped by 7 bases and J by 4 bases, with 5 bases between them. CDR3 bases: TGTGCCAGCATGGGGGGAAACACCATATATTTT. Translated, it gives CASMGGNTIYF.

The chain couples TRBV5-8 to TRBJ1-4, with 12 bases matching TRBD1. With 3 bases clipped from V and 8 bases from J, the junction kept 11 bases outside the gene matches. This CDR3 is 17 amino acids long. Germline CDR1 and CDR2: SGHTS and YDEGEE. This chain's CDR3 is CASSWDGTGGPAEKLFF. CDR3 nucleotides: TGTGCCAGCAGCTGGGACGGGACAGGGGGCCCGGCGGAAAAACTGTTTTTT.

The CDR3 sequence: CASSFFRDYPDEQFF. CDR3 sequence (DNA): TGTGCCAGCAGCTTCTTCAGGGACTATCCGGATGAGCAGTTCTTC. V and J are TRBV7-2 and TRBJ2-1; the match to TRBD2 covers 7 bases. Germline values: CDR1 SGHTA, CDR2 FQGNSA. Trimming took 3 bases from V and 8 from J; bases not matched to a gene: 10. The CDR3 extends over 15 amino acids.

The chain employs TRBV7-8 and TRBJ2-1, with D perhaps given as TRBD1 or TRBD2 (5 bases each). The length of the CDR3 is 16 residues. Germline V gene lookup returns CDR1 SGHVS and CDR2 FQNEAQ. V lost 4 bases and J lost 0, with 13 bases in between. This CDR3 reads CASSWAWGSSYNEQFF. CDR3 sequence (DNA): TGTGCCAGCAGCTGGGCGTGGGGGAGCTCCTACAATGAGCAGTTCTTC.

V is TRBV7-6 and J is TRBJ2-5; 15 bases are shared with TRBD2. The CDR3 extends over 20 amino acids. V trimming: 2 bases; J trimming: 4 bases; junction bases outside the gene matches: 14. CDR1 SGHVS and CDR2 FNYEAQ come from the germline V gene. CDR3 sequence: CASSLSVPGLAGGYGETQYF. Here the CDR3 DNA reads TGTGCCAGCAGCTTATCCGTCCCGGGACTAGCGGGAGGATACGGAGAGACCCAGTACTTC.

V and J are TRBV10-3 and TRBJ2-1; 7 bases are a match to TRBD2. The CDR3 spans 15 residues. V lost 1 base and J lost 5; bases outside the gene matches: 5. The germline V gene encodes CDR1 ENHRY and CDR2 SYGVKD. The CDR3, as DNA: TGTGCCATCAGTGAGTGGACTAGTACCAACAATGAGCAGTTCTTC. Translated, it gives CAISEWTSTNNEQFF.

The chain recombines TRBV4-1 with TRBJ2-3; D unclear. The CDR3 is 14 amino acids. V lost 2 bases and J 1 base, leaving 7 bases between the germline ends. Germline CDR1 MGHRA, CDR2 YSYEKL. The CDR3 spells CASSQSERTDTQYF. The CDR3 DNA follows: TGCGCCAGCAGCCAATCGGAACGCACAGATACGCAGTATTTT.